The clone carrying this T cell receptor beta chain was observed a few times. Its specificity is not known. The CDR3 covers 14 residues. The ends were cut back, 5 bases at V and 3 bases at J, with 14 bases in the middle. Germline V lookup: CDR1 SNHLY, CDR2 FYNNEI. Only patients with CD8+CD57+ cell expansion on flow cytometry were chosen for sequencing. Therapy had not been given to patients before blood sampling. The sample belongs to a study of CD8+CD57+ T cells in acquired aplastic anemia. Study details: Across the sorted CD4+ and CD8+ cells, DNA amounts averaged 3.2 ug.

TCR beta VDJ combinations and CDR3 sequences were profiled from genomic DNA. TCRdb recomputed calls from the reads with MiXCR, one row per CDR3 protein. The sample shows some 170,000 distinct CDR3 sequences, roughly 48% of them seen only once. Study-level points and caveats: No significant difference in CD8+ Simpson's diversity was found between patients and controls. Almost 30 shared CD8+ CDR3s appeared highly expressed within patients' immunodominant clones.

V and J are TRBV2 and TRBJ2-7; D assignment may be TRBD1 or TRBD2 (6 bases each). Sequenced material: sorted CD4+, CD8+, or CD8+CD57+ T cells (not recorded which) from PBMCs. This TCR came from a human donor with aplastic anemia. The CDR3: CASSFNGGLYEQYF. In DNA, the CDR3 is TGTGCCAGCAGTTTCAACGGGGGCCTCTACGAGCAGTACTTC.